This T cell receptor (beta chain) was sequenced for a study of molecular identifiers for immune sequencing clone quantification. Study details: For replicates, RNA isolated from around 20,000 or 100,000 naive CD8 cells was divided into five portions, of which four were sequenced. The study's findings and limits: Over 98% of effector molecules, but under 1% in naive cells, were held by clones with more than 20 RNA copies.

Regarding this clonotype: Antigen unknown.

One entry per CDR3 protein results from TCRdb running MiXCR on the PCR reads. The sample contains 460,000 or so distinct CDR3 sequences, less than 30% of which appear only once. The CDR3 is 15 amino acids. CDR1 is LGHDT and CDR2 is YNNKEL in the germline V gene (reference sequence). Trimming took 1 base from V and 2 from J; bases not matched to a gene: 5. A CD8+CD4-CCR7+CD45RA+ gate was used to sort naive CD8 T cells. The material sequenced was naive CD8+ T cells from blood, with Jurkat cell RNA spiked in. Subset described: FACS-sorted CD8+CD4-CCR7+CD45RA+ naive T cells. The clonotype comes from a human donor in good health. Some libraries in this study had Jurkat cell RNA spiked in. This chain joins TRBV3-1 and TRBJ2-7, with TRBD1 matching 7 bases. CDR3 coding DNA: TGTGCCAGCAGCCAAGGGGACAGTCGCGCCTACGAGCAGTACTTC. Translating it yields CASSQGDSRAYEQYF.